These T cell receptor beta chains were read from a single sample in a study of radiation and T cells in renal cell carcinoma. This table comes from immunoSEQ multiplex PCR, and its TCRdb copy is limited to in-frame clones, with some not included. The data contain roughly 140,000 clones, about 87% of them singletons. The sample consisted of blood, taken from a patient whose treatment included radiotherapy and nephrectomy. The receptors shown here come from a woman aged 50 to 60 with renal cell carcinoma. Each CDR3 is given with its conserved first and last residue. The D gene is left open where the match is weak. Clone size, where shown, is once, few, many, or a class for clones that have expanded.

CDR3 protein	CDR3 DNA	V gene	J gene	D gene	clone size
CASTQGAGVTEAFF	TGTGCCAGCACCCAGGGGGCAGGGGTCACTGAAGCTTTCTTT	TRBV6-1	TRBJ1-1	TRBD1	-
CASSFVGVAKGAFF	TGTGCCAGCAGCTTTGTCGGGGTTGCAAAGGGGGCTTTCTTT	TRBV7-9	TRBJ1-1	-	-
CASSPRDSEWGYTF	TGTGCCAGCAGCCCCCGGGACAGCGAGTGGGGCTACACCTTC	TRBV9	TRBJ1-2	TRBD1	-
CASSLAGGRISYEQYF	TGTGCCAGCAGCTTAGCCGGGGGGCGGATCTCCTACGAGCAGTACTTC	TRBV7-8	TRBJ2-7	-	-
CASSLTGNSNQPQHF	TGTGCCAGCAGCTTGACAGGGAATAGCAATCAGCCCCAGCATTTT	TRBV5-6	TRBJ1-5	-	-
CASSPWTGGGYTF	TGTGCCAGCAGCCCCTGGACAGGGGGCGGCTACACCTTC	TRBV7-2	TRBJ1-2	TRBD1	once
CASSSWTASSYNEQFF	TGTGCCAGCAGCTCTTGGACTGCAAGCTCCTACAATGAGCAGTTCTTC	TRBV2	TRBJ2-1	-	-
CASSVATGGEYNEQFF	TGTGCCAGCAGCGTAGCTACGGGGGGGGAATACAATGAGCAGTTCTTC	TRBV9	TRBJ2-1	TRBD2	-
CSVVTGTGSDTIYF	TGCAGCGTGGTTACCGGGACAGGGTCTGACACCATATATTTT	TRBV29-1	TRBJ1-3	TRBD1	-
CASSFTSPSSYNEQFF	TGCGCCAGCAGCTTTACTAGCCCAAGCTCCTACAATGAGCAGTTCTTC	TRBV5-1	TRBJ2-1	-	-
CASGLAGEEEKLFF	TGTGCTAGTGGTTTGGCAGGGGAGGAGGAAAAACTGTTTTTT	TRBV12-5	TRBJ1-4	-	-
CASSYLASDEQYF	TGTGCCAGCAGTTACTTGGCCTCCGACGAGCAGTACTTC	TRBV6-5	TRBJ2-7	-	-
CASSDGTGAYEQYF	TGTGCCAGCAGTGATGGGACAGGGGCGTACGAGCAGTACTTC	TRBV2	TRBJ2-7	TRBD1	-
CASSIDREGIRGYTF	TGTGCCAGTAGTATAGATCGGGAGGGGATTCGAGGCTACACCTTC	TRBV19	TRBJ1-2	-	-
CASSRLPGRITNSPLHF	TGTGCCAGCAGCCGCCTTCCGGGGAGGATAACCAATTCACCCCTCCACTTT	TRBV9	TRBJ1-6	-	-
CASRLTGGSGEQYF	TGTGCCAGCAGATTGACAGGGGGCTCTGGCGAGCAGTACTTC	TRBV6-6	TRBJ2-7	TRBD1	-
CASSDRGTTSEAFF	TGTGCCAGCAGTGACAGGGGGACGACTTCTGAAGCTTTCTTT	TRBV7-6	TRBJ1-1	TRBD1	-
CASSQGQGYFNYGYTF	TGCGCCAGCAGCCAAGGACAGGGTTATTTTAACTATGGCTACACCTTC	TRBV4-1	TRBJ1-2	TRBD1	-